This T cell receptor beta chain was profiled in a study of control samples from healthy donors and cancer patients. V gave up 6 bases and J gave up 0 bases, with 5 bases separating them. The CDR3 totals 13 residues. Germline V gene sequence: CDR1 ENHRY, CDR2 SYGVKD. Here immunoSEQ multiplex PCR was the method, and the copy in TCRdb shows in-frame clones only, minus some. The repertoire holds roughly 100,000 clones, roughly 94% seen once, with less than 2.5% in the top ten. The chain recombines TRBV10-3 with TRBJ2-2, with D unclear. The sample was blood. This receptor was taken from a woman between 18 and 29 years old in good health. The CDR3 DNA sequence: TGTGCCATCAGCAGTTCGAACACCGGGGAGCTGTTTTTT. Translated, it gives CAISSSNTGELFF.